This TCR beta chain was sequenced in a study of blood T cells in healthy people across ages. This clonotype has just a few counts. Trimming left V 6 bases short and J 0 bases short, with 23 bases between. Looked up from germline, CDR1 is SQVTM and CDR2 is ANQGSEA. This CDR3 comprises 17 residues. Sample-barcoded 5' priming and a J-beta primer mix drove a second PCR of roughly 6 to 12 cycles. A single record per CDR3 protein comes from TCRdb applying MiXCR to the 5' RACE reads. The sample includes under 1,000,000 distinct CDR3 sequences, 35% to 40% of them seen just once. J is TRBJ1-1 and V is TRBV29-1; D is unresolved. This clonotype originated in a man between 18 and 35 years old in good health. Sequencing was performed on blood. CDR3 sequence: CSVMIVRSGDLNTEAFF. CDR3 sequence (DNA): TGCAGCGTAATGATTGTTCGGTCAGGAGACTTGAACACTGAAGCTTTCTTT.